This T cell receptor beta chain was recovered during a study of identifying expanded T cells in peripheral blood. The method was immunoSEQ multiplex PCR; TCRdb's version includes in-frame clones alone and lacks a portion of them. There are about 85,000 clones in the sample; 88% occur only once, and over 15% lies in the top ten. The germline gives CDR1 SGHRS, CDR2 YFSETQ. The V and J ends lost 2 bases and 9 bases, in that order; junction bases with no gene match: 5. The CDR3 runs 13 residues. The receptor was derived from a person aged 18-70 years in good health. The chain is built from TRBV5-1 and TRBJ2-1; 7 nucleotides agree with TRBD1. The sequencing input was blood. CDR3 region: CASSFRQGAEQFF. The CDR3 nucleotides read TGCGCCAGCAGCTTCCGACAGGGAGCTGAGCAGTTCTTC.